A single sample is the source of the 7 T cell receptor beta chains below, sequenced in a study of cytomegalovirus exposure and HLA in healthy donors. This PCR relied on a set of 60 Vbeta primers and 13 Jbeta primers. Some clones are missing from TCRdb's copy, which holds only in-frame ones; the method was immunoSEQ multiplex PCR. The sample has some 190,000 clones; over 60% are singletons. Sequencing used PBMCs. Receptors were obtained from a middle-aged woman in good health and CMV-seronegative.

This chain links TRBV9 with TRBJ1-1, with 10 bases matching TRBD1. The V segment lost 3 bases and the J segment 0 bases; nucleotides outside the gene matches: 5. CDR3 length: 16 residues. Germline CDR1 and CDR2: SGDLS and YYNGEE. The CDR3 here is CASSGTGGEVNTEAFF. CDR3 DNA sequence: TGTGCCAGCAGCGGGACAGGGGGTGAGGTGAACACTGAAGCTTTCTTT.

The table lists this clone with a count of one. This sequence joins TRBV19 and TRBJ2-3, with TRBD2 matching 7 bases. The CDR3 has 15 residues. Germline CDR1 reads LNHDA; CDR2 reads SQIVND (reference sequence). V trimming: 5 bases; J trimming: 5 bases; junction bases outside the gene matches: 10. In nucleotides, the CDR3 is TGTGCCAGTAGTGATGGGGGAGGGCTAAGAGATACGCAGTATTTT. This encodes CASSDGGGLRDTQYF.

The DNA for the CDR3 is TGTGCCAGCAGCCAGCCAGGGACACTAGCCAAAAACATTCAGTACTTC. Its protein product is CASSQPGTLAKNIQYF. The V and J genes are TRBV5-6 and TRBJ2-4, with a tentative D call TRBD1 (6 bases). Trimming left V 4 bases short and J 0 bases short, with 14 bases between. This CDR3 has 16 residues. CDR1 and CDR2 from the germline V gene are SGHDT and YYEEEE.

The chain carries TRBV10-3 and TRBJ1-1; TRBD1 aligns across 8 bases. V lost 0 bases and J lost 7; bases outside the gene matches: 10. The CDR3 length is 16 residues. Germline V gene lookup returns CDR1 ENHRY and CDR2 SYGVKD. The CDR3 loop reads CAISESRGQGASEAFF. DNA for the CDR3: TGTGCCATCAGTGAGTCACGCGGGCAGGGGGCAAGTGAAGCTTTCTTT.

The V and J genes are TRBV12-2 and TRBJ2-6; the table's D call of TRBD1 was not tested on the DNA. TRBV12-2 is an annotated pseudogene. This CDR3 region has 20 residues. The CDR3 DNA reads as TGTGCAAGTCGCTTAGGGAACTTCGGGACAACTCACTCTGGGGCCAACGTCCTGACTTTC. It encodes CASRLGNFGTTHSGANVLTF.

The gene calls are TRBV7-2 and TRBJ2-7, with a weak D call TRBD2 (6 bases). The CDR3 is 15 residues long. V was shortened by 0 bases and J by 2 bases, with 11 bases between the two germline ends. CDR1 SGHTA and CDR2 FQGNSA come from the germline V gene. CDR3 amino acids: CASSLAGGTAYEQYV. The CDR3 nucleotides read TGTGCCAGCAGCTTAGCCGGCGGGACTGCCTACGAGCAGTACGTC.

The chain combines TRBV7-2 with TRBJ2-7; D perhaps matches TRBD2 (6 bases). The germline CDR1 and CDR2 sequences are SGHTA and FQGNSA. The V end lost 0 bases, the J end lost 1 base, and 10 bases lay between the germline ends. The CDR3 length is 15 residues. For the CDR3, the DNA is TGTGCCAGCAGCTTAGCGCCGGGGGAATCCTACGAGCAGTACTTC. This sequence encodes CASSLAPGESYEQYF. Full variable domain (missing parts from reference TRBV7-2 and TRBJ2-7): GAGVSQSPSNKVTEKGKDVELRCDPISGHTALYWYRQSLGQGLEFLIYFQGNSAPDKSGLPSDRFSAERTGGSVSTLTIQRTQQEDSAVYLCASSLAPGESYEQYFGPGTRLTVT.